One sample yielded the 2 T cell receptor beta chains listed below, sequenced in a study of cytomegalovirus exposure and HLA in healthy donors. The PCR contained 60 Vbeta and 13 Jbeta primers. Some clones are missing from TCRdb's copy, which holds only in-frame ones; the method was immunoSEQ multiplex PCR. The table has 200,000 to 250,000 clones, 82% seen once. The sample was PBMCs. The receptors shown here come from a woman in her thirties or forties in good health and CMV-seropositive.

V usage is TRBV30 and J usage is TRBJ2-2; 8 bases map to TRBD1. The ends lost 4 bases at V and 4 bases at J; junction bases unmatched: 8. Germline lookup yields CDR1 GTSNPN and CDR2 SVGIG (reference sequence). CDR3 length: 15 amino acids. The CDR3 region is CAWIRGQGLTGELFF. Written as DNA, the CDR3 is TGTGCCTGGATTAGAGGACAGGGCCTCACCGGGGAGCTGTTTTTT.

The genes are TRBV7-6 and TRBJ2-7; TRBD1 matches 12 bases. Germline V gives CDR1 SGHVS, CDR2 FNYEAQ. The CDR3 has 16 amino acids. Trimming cost V 0 bases and J 7 bases; bases outside gene matches: 7. The CDR3 bases are TGTGCCAGCAGCTTAGCGCAGGGACAGGGGGCTCGGGAGCAGTACTTC. Translated: CASSLAQGQGAREQYF.